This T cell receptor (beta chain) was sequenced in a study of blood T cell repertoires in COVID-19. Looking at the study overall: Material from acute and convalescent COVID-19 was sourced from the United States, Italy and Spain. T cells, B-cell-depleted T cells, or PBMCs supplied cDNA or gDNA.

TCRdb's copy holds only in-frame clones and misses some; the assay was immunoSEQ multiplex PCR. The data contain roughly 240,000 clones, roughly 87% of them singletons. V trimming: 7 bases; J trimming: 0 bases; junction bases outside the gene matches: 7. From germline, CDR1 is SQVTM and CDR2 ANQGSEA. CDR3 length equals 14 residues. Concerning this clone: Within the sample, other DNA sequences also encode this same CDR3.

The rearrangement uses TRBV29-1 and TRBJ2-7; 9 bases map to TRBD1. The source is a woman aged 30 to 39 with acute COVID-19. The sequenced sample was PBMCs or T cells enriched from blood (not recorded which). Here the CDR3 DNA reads TGCAGCGCCTCCGGGACAGGGAGCTCCTACGAGCAGTACTTC. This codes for CSASGTGSSYEQYF.